What follows are 28 T cell receptor beta chains derived from one specimen sequenced in a study of CXCR3-negative and CXCR3-positive naive CD8 T cells. Study-wide results and caveats: Naive CXCR3-positive cells had TRB CDR3s more hydrophobic than those of CXCR3-negative naive cells.

UMI labels and 5' RACE were used to prepare the TRB cDNA libraries. TCRdb re-called the 5' RACE reads and shows each CDR3 protein once, DNA omitted. This repertoire includes roughly 140,000 distinct CDR3 sequences. For these receptors, no antigen is known. The specimen sequenced was naive CXCR3+ CD8+ T cells from blood. Stated subset: CD45RO-CCR7+CD27+CD95- naive CD8+ T cells expressing CXCR3 (TNR3+). The receptors here all came from a human donor in good health. Some clones in this sample may be carry-over from other donors' samples.

V gene TRBV15 combines with J gene TRBJ2-2; checking the TCRdb D call of TRBD2 is not possible without DNA. There are 16 residues in the CDR3. In germline, CDR1 is LNHNV, CDR2 YYDKDF (reference sequence). The CDR3 loop reads CATTLRTRLDTGELFF.

The chain combines TRBV7-2 with TRBJ2-5; the D call from TCRdb, TRBD2, cannot be confirmed without DNA. CDR1 and CDR2 (germline): SGHTA, FQGNSA. This CDR3 spans 18 amino acids. The CDR3 loop is CASSLDYVAGGPGETQYF. The full variable domain, with the rest looked up from reference TRBV7-2 and TRBJ2-5, is GAGVSQSPSNKVTEKGKDVELRCDPISGHTALYWYRQSLGQGLEFLIYFQGNSAPDKSGLPSDRFSAERTGGSVSTLTIQRTQQEDSAVYLCASSLDYVAGGPGETQYFGPGTRLLVL.

CDR3: CASSEIGAAGYRYTF. The chain carries TRBV25-1 and TRBJ1-2. Germline V gene data show CDR1 as MGHDK and CDR2 as SYGVNS. There are 15 residues in the CDR3.

V and J are TRBV21-1 and TRBJ2-3. TRBV21-1 is shown as a pseudogene. The length of the CDR3 is 11 residues. CDR3 protein: CASLPTDTQYF.

The chain links TRBV5-1 to TRBJ2-3. The CDR3 runs to 13 residues. From germline, CDR1 is SGHRS and CDR2 YFSETQ. The CDR3 protein is CASSLGRTDTQYF. Filled out from reference TRBV5-1 and TRBJ2-3, the complete variable domain reads KAGVTQTPRYLIKTRGQQVTLSCSPISGHRSVSWYQQTPGQGLQFLFEYFSETQRNKGNFPGRFSGRQFSNSRSEMNVSTLELGDSALYLCASSLGRTDTQYFGPGTRLTVL.

V gene TRBV15 combines with J gene TRBJ2-1; no DNA is available, so the TRBD1 call from TCRdb remains unchecked. CDR1 and CDR2 (germline): LNHNV, YYDKDF (reference sequence). CDR3 length equals 16 residues. This chain's CDR3 is CATSSILAGQDNEQFF.

The chain combines TRBV29-1 with TRBJ2-2; as DNA is missing, the TRBD2 call by TCRdb cannot be tested. Germline values: CDR1 SQVTM, CDR2 ANQGSEA. The CDR3 length is 12 residues. This CDR3 reads CSVLGGTGELFF.

V and J are TRBV12-3 or TRBV12-4 and TRBJ1-3; TCRdb gives TRBD1 as the D gene, but with no DNA this cannot be confirmed. CDR3 length equals 16 residues. The CDR3 sequence is CASSSHIQGFGNTIYF.

V usage is TRBV7-9 and J usage is TRBJ2-5; TCRdb's D call of TRBD2 is untestable without DNA. CDR3 size: 18 residues. The germline V gene encodes CDR1 SEHNR and CDR2 FQNEAQ (reference sequence). CDR3 in amino acids: CASSPRGLAGDSSLTQYF.

The rearrangement uses TRBV6-2 or TRBV6-3 and TRBJ2-7. This CDR3 contains 15 residues. The germline V gene encodes CDR1 MNHEY and CDR2 SVGEGT. This CDR3 is CASSYSDLSSYKQYF.

This sequence joins TRBV29-1 and TRBJ1-2; checking the TCRdb D call of TRBD1 is not possible without DNA. This CDR3 has 15 residues. Germline CDR1 and CDR2: SQVTM and ANQGSEA. CDR3 sequence reads: CSVEDWTGERGGYTF. Full variable domain (missing parts from reference TRBV29-1 and TRBJ1-2): SAVISQKPSRDICQRGTSLTIQCQVDSQVTMMFWYRQQPGQSLTLIATANQGSEATYESGFVIDKFPISRPNLTFSTLTVSNMSPEDSSIYLCSVEDWTGERGGYTFGSGTRLTVV.

The V call is TRBV7-9, the J call TRBJ1-4; TCRdb reports TRBD1, a call that lacks DNA to check it against. The germline gives CDR1 SEHNR, CDR2 FQNEAQ (reference sequence). This CDR3 contains 14 residues. The CDR3 region is CASSPRGEGEKLFF.

V and J are TRBV7-8 and TRBJ2-3; TCRdb's D call, TRBD1, is unchecked because there is no DNA. CDR1 and CDR2 (germline): SGHVS, FQNEAQ. This CDR3 region has 14 residues. This CDR3 is CASTLWGYTDTQYF. Variable domain in full (rest from reference TRBV7-8 and TRBJ2-3): GAGVSQSPRYKVAKRGQDVALRCDPISGHVSLFWYQQALGQGPEFLTYFQNEAQLDKSGLPSDRFFAERPEGSVSTLKIQRTQQEDSAVYLCASTLWGYTDTQYFGPGTRLTVL.

The chain combines TRBV10-3 with TRBJ1-5. CDR1 ENHRY and CDR2 SYGVKD come from the germline V gene. The length of the CDR3 is 14 residues. The CDR3 loop is CAISESGSNQPQHF.

This chain uses TRBV7-9 with TRBJ1-1. Germline V gene data show CDR1 as SEHNR and CDR2 as FQNEAQ (reference sequence). CDR3 size: 12 residues. The CDR3: CASSLGLSEAFF.

This chain uses TRBV12-3 or TRBV12-4 with TRBJ2-1; TCRdb names TRBD1, which stays unverified in the absence of DNA. The CDR3 is 15 amino acids. The CDR3: CASGLSGTGVGEQFF.

CDR3 protein: CASSFGARLAFF. The rearrangement links TRBV11-2 to TRBJ1-1. This CDR3 contains 12 residues. The germline gives CDR1 SGHAT, CDR2 FQNNGV.

The chain recombines TRBV7-9 with TRBJ2-2. Germline CDR1 SEHNR, CDR2 FQNEAQ (reference sequence). The CDR3 consists of 12 residues. CDR3 residues: CASSPAAGELFF.

The gene calls are TRBV24-1 and TRBJ1-1; the D gene TCRdb calls, TRBD1, cannot be checked with no DNA. The CDR3 covers 16 residues. Looked up from germline, CDR1 is KGHDR and CDR2 is SFDVKD. The CDR3 sequence is CATSGWGAIMNTEAFF.

The V gene is TRBV28, the J gene TRBJ2-2; lacking DNA, the TRBD2 call made by TCRdb goes unchecked. This CDR3 is built from 16 residues. Germline CDR1 MDHEN, CDR2 SYDVKM. CDR3 region: CASSLTLAGSGGELFF. Full variable domain (outside the CDR3, taken from reference TRBV28 and TRBJ2-2): DVKVTQSSRYLVKRTGEKVFLECVQDMDHENMFWYRQDPGLGLRLIYFSYDVKMKEKGDIPEGYSVSREKKERFSLILESASTNQTSMYLCASSLTLAGSGGELFFGEGSRLTVL.

The CDR3 sequence is CSARGLASPYF. The gene calls are TRBV20-1 and TRBJ2-5; TCRdb calls TRBD2, which cannot be checked without DNA. The CDR3 extends over 11 amino acids. CDR1 and CDR2 (germline): DFQATT, SNEGSKA (reference sequence).

The chain combines TRBV29-1 with TRBJ2-7; with no DNA, the TCRdb D assignment of TRBD1 cannot be verified. CDR3 size: 14 residues. Germline CDR1 is SQVTM and CDR2 is ANQGSEA. The CDR3 spells CSVAGVAGSYEQYF.

The V gene is TRBV27, the J gene TRBJ2-2; TCRdb lists TRBD2, though no DNA is available to test this call. The CDR3 is 14 amino acids. The germline gives CDR1 MNHEY, CDR2 SMNVEV (reference sequence). CDR3: CASSTGLNTGELFF.

This chain links TRBV7-6 with TRBJ2-7; the D call from TCRdb, TRBD2, cannot be confirmed without DNA. This CDR3 has 14 residues. Germline V CDR1 and CDR2: SGHVS, FNYEAQ. The CDR3 loop reads CASSFRLADHEQYF. Supplemented by reference TRBV7-6 and TRBJ2-7, the full variable domain reads GAGVSQSPRYKVTKRGQDVALRCDPISGHVSLYWYRQALGQGPEFLTYFNYEAQQDKSGLPNDRFSAERPEGSISTLTIQRTEQRDSAMYRCASSFRLADHEQYFGPGTRLTVT.

The rearrangement joins TRBV2 to TRBJ2-1; the TCRdb D gene call, TRBD2, has no DNA to confirm it. The CDR3 totals 13 residues. Germline assignment: CDR1 SNHLY and CDR2 FYNNEI. CDR3 sequence reads: CASSIAGGNEQFF.

The chain joins TRBV7-9 to TRBJ2-1; TCRdb calls TRBD2, which cannot be checked without DNA. The CDR3 runs 16 residues. CDR1 and CDR2 from the germline V gene are SEHNR and FQNEAQ (reference sequence). This CDR3 reads CASSRLERERYNEQFF.

The rearrangement uses TRBV11-2 and TRBJ2-5; the D gene TCRdb calls, TRBD2, cannot be checked with no DNA. In germline, CDR1 is SGHAT, CDR2 FQNNGV. This CDR3 region has 20 residues. CDR3: CASSLVTGPTSGGLPETQYF.

V and J are TRBV29-1 and TRBJ2-3; no DNA is available, so the TRBD2 call from TCRdb remains unchecked. The CDR3 is 16 residues long. Germline loops: CDR1 SQVTM, CDR2 ANQGSEA. The CDR3: CSVDELAGALTDTQYF.